This T cell receptor (beta chain) was captured in a study of blood T cell repertoires in COVID-19. Background on the study: COVID-19 samples from acute and convalescent phases originated in the United States, Italy and Spain. Sources were T cells, B-cell-depleted T cells, or PBMCs; the material itself was cDNA or gDNA.

TCRdb keeps only in-frame clones here, not all; method: immunoSEQ multiplex PCR. The sample holds 130,000 or so clones, 88% seen once. The clonotype originates from a human donor with COVID-19, enrolled during active disease. The donor label of this sample is uncertain. Sequenced input: peripheral blood.

The CDR3 DNA reads as TGCGCCAGCAGCTTGACAGATCCGAGGGATTCACCCCTCCACTTT. It yields the protein CASSLTDPRDSPLHF. The genes are TRBV5-1 and TRBJ1-6; the D is unclear. Trimming shortened V by 1 base and J by 8 bases, and 13 bases separated the two germline ends. CDR3 length: 15 amino acids. Germline values: CDR1 SGHRS, CDR2 YFSETQ.